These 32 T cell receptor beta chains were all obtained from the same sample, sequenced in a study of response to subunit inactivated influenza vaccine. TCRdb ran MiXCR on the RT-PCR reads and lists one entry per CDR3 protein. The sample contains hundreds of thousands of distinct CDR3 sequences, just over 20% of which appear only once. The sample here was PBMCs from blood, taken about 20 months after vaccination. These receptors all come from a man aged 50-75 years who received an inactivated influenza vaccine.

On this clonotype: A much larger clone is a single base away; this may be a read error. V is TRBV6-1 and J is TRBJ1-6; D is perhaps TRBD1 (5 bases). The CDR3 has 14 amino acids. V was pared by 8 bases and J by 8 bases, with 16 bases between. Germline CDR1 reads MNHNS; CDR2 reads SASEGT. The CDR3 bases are TGTGCCAGCCGCGGTGGGGGTCGGTATTCACCCCTCCACTTT. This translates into CASRGGGRYSPLHF.

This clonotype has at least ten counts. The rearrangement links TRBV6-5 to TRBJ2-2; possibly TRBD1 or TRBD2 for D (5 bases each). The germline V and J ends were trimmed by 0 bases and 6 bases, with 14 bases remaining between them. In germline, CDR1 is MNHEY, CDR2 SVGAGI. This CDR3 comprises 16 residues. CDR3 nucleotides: TGTGCCAGCAGTTACTCGGGGCTAGCCACCTCCGGGGAGCTGTTTTTT. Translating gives CASSYSGLATSGELFF.

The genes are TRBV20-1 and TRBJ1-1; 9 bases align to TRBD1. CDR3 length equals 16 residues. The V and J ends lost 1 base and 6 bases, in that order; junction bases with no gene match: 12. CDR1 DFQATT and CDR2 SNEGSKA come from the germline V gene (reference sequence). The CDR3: CSARVLQGAVTAEAFF. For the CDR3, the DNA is TGCAGTGCTAGAGTACTACAGGGGGCAGTTACCGCTGAAGCTTTCTTT.

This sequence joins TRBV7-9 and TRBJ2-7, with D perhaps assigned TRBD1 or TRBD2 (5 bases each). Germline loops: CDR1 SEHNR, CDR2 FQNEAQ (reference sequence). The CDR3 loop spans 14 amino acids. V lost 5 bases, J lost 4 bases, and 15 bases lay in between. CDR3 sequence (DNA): TGTGCCAGCAGCCCAGACGGGGCAGGGTACGAGCAGTACTTC. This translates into CASSPDGAGYEQYF.

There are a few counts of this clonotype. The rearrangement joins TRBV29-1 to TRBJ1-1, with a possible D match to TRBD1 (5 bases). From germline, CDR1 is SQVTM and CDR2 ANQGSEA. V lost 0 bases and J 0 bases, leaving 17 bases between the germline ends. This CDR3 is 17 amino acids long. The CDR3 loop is CSVEDGTRTILNTEAFF. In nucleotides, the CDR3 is TGCAGCGTTGAAGATGGGACCAGGACCATCCTGAACACTGAAGCTTTCTTT. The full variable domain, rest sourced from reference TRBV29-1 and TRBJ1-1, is SAVISQKPSRDICQRGTSLTIQCQVDSQVTMMFWYRQQPGQSLTLIATANQGSEATYESGFVIDKFPISRPNLTFSTLTVSNMSPEDSSIYLCSVEDGTRTILNTEAFFGQGTRLTVV.

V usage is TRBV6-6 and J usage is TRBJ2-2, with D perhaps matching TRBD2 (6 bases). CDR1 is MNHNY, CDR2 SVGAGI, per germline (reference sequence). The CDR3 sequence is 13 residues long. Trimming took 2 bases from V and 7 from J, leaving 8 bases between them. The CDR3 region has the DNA TGTGCCAGCAGTTACAACGGGGGCGGGGAGCTGTTTTTT. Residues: CASSYNGGGELFF.

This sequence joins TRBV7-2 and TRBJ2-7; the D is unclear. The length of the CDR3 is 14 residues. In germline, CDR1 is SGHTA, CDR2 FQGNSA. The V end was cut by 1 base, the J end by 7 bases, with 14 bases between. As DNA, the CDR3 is TGTGCCAGCAGCTTAGGGCAGGCGAAGGGAGAGCAGTACTTC. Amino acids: CASSLGQAKGEQYF.

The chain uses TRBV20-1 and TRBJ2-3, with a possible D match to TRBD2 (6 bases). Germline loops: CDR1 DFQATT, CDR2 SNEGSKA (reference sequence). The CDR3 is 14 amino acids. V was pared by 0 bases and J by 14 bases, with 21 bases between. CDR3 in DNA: TGCAGTGCTAGAGATCTCGCCGTCGTGGGAGGTCTGTATTTT. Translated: CSARDLAVVGGLYF.

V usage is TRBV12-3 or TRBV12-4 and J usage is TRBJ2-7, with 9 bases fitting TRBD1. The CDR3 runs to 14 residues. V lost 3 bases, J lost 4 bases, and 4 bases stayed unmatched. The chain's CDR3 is CASSFGTGIYEQYF. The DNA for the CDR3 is TGTGCCAGCAGTTTTGGGACAGGGATATACGAGCAGTACTTC.

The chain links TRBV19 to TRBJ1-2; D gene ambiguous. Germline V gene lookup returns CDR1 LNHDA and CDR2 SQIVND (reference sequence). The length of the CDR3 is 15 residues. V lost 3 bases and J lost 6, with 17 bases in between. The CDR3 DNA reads TGTGCCAGTAGTATTGGGCTACAGCGGGGAGATGGCTACACCTTC. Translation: CASSIGLQRGDGYTF.

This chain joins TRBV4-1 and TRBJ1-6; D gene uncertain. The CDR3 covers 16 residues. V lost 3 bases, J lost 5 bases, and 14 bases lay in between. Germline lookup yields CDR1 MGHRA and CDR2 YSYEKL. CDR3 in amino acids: CASSQALVANNSPLHF. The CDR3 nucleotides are TGCGCCAGCAGCCAGGCTTTGGTAGCTAATAATTCACCCCTCCACTTT.

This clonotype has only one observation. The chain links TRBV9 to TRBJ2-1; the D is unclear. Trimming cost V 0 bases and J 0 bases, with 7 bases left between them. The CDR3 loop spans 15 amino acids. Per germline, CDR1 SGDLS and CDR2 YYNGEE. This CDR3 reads CASSVVANSYNEQFF. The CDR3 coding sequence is TGTGCCAGCAGCGTAGTTGCAAACTCCTACAATGAGCAGTTCTTC.

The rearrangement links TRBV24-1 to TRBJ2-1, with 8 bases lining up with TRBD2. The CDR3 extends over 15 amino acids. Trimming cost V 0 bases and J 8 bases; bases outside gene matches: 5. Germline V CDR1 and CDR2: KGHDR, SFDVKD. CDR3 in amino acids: CATSDLTGGPYEQFF. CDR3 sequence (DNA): TGTGCCACCAGTGATTTGACGGGAGGGCCCTATGAGCAGTTCTTC.

CDR3 DNA: TGCGCCAGCAGCCCTAGGGGACAGGGAGGGGAAACTAATGAAAAACTGTTTTTT. It yields the protein CASSPRGQGGETNEKLFF. This chain uses TRBV4-1 with TRBJ1-4; TRBD1 agrees at 9 bases. Trimming at V came to 4 bases and at J to 1 base, leaving 10 bases not matched to a gene. Germline V gene sequence: CDR1 MGHRA, CDR2 YSYEKL. The CDR3 length is 18 residues.

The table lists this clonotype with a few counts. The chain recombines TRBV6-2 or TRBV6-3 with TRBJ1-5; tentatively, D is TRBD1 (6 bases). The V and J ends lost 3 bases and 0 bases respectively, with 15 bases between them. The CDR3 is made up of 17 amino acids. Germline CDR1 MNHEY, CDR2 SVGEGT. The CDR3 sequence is CASSYPTGQYSNQPQHF. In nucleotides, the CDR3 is TGTGCCAGCAGTTATCCGACAGGCCAGTATAGCAATCAGCCCCAGCATTTT.

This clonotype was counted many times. CDR3 in DNA: TGCAGTGCTAGGGAGACAGGGCGGGAGACCCAGTACTTC. As protein: CSARETGRETQYF. The J gene is TRBJ2-5, the V gene TRBV20-1; the match to TRBD1 covers 7 bases. The CDR3 covers 13 residues. V dropped 3 bases and J dropped 5; count of bases not matched to a gene: 6. CDR1 and CDR2 (germline): DFQATT, SNEGSKA (reference sequence).

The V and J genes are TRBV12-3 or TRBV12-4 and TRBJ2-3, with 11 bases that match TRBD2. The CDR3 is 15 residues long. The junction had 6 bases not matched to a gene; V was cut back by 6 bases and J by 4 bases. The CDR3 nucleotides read TGTGCCAGCAGGCGGACTAGCGGGTACGCAGATACGCAGTATTTT. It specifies CASRRTSGYADTQYF.

CDR3 loop: CASSIEGGTGGNEQFF. CDR3 nucleotides: TGTGCCAGTAGTATAGAAGGGGGGACAGGGGGCAATGAGCAGTTCTTC. The rearrangement joins TRBV19 to TRBJ2-1; 11 bases fit TRBD1. This CDR3 has 16 residues. Germline CDR1 reads LNHDA; CDR2 reads SQIVND (reference sequence). J gave up 6 bases and V 0 bases, and 4 bases lay outside the gene matches.

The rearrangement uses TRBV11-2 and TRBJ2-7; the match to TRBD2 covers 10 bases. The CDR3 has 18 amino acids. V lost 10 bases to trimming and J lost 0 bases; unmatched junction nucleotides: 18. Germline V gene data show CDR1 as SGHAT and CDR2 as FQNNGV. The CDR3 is CATSLPVAGGQSSYEQYF. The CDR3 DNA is TGTGCCACCTCCTTACCCGTAGCGGGGGGACAAAGCTCCTACGAGCAGTACTTC.

This CDR3 is CSARDGGSQGKLFF. CDR3 in DNA: TGCAGTGCTAGAGATGGGGGGTCGCAGGGAAAACTGTTTTTT. The chain employs TRBV20-1 and TRBJ1-4; D might be TRBD1 (5 bases). Germline CDR1 is DFQATT and CDR2 is SNEGSKA (reference sequence). V lost 0 bases and J lost 10, with 15 bases in between. The CDR3 totals 14 residues.

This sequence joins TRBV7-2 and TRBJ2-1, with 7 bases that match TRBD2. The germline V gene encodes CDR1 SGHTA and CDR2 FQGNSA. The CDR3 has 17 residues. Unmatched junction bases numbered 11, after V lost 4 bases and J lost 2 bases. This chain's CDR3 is CASSSTHLAVAYNEQFF. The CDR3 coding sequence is TGTGCCAGCAGCTCAACCCACCTAGCGGTTGCCTACAATGAGCAGTTCTTC.

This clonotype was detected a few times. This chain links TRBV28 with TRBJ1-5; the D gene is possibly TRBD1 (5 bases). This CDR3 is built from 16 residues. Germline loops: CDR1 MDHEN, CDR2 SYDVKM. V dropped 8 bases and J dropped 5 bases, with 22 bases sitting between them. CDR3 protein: CASRRPGRLIYQPQHF. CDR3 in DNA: TGTGCCAGCCGCCGACCAGGGAGACTCATCTATCAGCCCCAGCATTTT.

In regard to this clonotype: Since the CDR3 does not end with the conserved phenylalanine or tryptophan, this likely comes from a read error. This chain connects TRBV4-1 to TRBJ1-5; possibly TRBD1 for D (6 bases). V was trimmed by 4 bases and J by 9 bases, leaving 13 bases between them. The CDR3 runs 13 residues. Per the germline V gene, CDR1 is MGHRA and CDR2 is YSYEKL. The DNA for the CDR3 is TGCGCCAGCAGCCCAGGGGACGTTGGGCCCCAGCATGTT. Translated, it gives CASSPGDVGPQHV.

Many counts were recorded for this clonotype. CDR3: CASSLFFGSEAFF. The CDR3 bases are TGTGCCAGCAGCTTATTCTTTGGGTCTGAAGCTTTCTTT. The chain carries TRBV7-2 and TRBJ1-1; D is unresolved. Trimming pared 2 bases from V and 6 bases from J, leaving 10 bases between. The germline CDR1 and CDR2 sequences are SGHTA and FQGNSA. The CDR3 covers 13 residues.

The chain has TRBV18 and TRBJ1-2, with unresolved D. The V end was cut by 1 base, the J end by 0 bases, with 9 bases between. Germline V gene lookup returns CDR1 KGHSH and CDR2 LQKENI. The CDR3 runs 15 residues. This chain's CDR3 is CASSPQAEANYGYTF. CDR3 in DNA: TGTGCCAGCTCACCACAGGCAGAAGCTAACTATGGCTACACCTTC.

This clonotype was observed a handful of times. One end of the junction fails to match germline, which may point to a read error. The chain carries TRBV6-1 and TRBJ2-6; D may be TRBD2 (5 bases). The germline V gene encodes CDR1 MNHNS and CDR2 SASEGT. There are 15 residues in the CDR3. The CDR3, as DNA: TGTGCCATCAGTGAAGCGGAATCCGGGGCCAACGTCCTGACTTTC. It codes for CAISEAESGANVLTF.

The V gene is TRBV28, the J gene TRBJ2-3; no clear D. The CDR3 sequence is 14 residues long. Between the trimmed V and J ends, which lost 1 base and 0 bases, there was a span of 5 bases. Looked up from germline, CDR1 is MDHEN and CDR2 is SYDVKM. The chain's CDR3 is CASSLLVSTDTQYF. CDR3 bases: TGTGCCAGCAGTTTATTGGTCAGCACAGATACGCAGTATTTT.

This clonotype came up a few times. Here the CDR3 reads CASSEQGALGSEAFF. The CDR3 DNA reads TGTGCCAGCAGTGAACAGGGGGCCCTAGGTTCTGAAGCTTTCTTT. V usage is TRBV12-3 or TRBV12-4 and J usage is TRBJ1-1, with 9 bases fitting TRBD1. J lost 6 bases, V lost 5 bases, and 10 bases had no gene match. This CDR3 region has 15 residues.

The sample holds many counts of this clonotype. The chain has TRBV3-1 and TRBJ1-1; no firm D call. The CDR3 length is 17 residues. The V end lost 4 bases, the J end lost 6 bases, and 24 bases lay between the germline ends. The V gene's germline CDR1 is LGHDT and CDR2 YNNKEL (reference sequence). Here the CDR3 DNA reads TGTGCCAGCAGCCCGACCGGCACAACCCGAGGGAGGGCTGAAGCTTTCTTT. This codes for CASSPTGTTRGRAEAFF.

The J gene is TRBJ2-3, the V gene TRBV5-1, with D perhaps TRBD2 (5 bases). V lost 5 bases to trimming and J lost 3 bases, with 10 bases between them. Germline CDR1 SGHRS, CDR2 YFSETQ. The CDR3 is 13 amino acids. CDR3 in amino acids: CASSSGLTDTQYF. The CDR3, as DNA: TGCGCCAGCAGTTCGGGGTTAACAGATACGCAGTATTTT.

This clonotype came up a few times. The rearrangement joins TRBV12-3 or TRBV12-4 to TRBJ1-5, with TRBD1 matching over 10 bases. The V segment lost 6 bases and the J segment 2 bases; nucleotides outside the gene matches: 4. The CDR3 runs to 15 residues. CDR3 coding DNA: TGTGCCAGCAGAACCGGGACAGGGGGCAATCAGCCCCAGCATTTT. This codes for CASRTGTGGNQPQHF.

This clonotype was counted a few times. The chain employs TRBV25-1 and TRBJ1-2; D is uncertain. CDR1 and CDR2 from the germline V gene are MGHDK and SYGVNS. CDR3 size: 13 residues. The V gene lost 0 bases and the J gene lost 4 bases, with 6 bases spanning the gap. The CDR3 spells CASSEYRGYGYTF. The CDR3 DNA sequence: TGTGCCAGCAGTGAATATCGAGGCTATGGCTACACCTTC.